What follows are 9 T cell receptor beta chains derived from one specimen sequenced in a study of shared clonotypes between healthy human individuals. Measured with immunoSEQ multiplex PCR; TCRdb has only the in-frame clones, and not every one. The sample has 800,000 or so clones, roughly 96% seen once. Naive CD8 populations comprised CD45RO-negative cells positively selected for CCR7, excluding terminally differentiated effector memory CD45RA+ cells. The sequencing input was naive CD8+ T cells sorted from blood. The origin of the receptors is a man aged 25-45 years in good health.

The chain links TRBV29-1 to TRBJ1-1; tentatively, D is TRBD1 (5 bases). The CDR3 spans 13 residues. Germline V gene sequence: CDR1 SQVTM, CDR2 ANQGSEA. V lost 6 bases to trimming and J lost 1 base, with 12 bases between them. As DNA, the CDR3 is TGCAGCGTGGATTACACAGGGAACACTGAAGCTTTCTTT. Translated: CSVDYTGNTEAFF.

CDR3 DNA sequence: TGCGCCAGCAGCCAAGCGCCCTCCGGGCCAGAAAAAGCTAACTATGGCTACACCTTC. It codes for CASSQAPSGPEKANYGYTF. V gene TRBV4-3 combines with J gene TRBJ1-2; D ambiguous. The CDR3 runs 19 residues. The ends were cut back, 1 base at V and 0 bases at J, with 21 bases in the middle. Germline V gene data show CDR1 as LGHNA and CDR2 as YSLEER.

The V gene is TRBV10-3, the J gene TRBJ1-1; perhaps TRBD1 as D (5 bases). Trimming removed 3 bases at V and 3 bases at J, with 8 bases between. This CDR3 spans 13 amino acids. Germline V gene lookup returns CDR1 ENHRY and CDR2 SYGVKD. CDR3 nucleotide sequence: TGTGCCATCAGTGACAGGGTAGACACTGAAGCTTTCTTT. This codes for CAISDRVDTEAFF.

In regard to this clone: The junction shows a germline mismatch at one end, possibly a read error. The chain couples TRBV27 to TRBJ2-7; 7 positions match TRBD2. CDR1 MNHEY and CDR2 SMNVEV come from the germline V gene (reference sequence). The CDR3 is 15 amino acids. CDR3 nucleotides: TGTGCCAGCAGCCCTAGCGGACCGAGCTCCTACAAGCAGTACTTC. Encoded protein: CASSPSGPSSYKQYF.

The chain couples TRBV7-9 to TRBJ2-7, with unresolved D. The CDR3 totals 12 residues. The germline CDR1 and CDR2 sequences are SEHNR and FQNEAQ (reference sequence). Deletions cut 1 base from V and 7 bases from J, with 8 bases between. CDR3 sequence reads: CASSLVAWEQYF. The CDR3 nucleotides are TGTGCCAGCAGCTTAGTCGCTTGGGAGCAGTACTTC.

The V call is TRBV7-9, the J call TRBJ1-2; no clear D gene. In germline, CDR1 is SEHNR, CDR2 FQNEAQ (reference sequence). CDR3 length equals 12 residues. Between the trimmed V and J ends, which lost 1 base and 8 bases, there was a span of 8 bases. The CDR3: CASSLEIKGYTF. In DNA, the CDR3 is TGTGCCAGCAGCTTAGAGATCAAAGGCTACACCTTC.

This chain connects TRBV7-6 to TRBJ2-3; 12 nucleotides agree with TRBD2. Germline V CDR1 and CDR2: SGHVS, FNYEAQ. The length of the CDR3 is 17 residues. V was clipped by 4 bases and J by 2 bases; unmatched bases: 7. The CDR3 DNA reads TGTGCCAGCAGCTCCAGGACTAGCGGGATCCTCACAGATACGCAGTATTTT. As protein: CASSSRTSGILTDTQYF. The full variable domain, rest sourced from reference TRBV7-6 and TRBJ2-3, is GAGVSQSPRYKVTKRGQDVALRCDPISGHVSLYWYRQALGQGPEFLTYFNYEAQQDKSGLPNDRFSAERPEGSISTLTIQRTEQRDSAMYRCASSSRTSGILTDTQYFGPGTRLTVL.

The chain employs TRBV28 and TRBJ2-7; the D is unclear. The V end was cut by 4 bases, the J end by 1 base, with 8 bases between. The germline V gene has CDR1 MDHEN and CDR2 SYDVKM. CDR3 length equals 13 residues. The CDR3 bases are TGTGCCAGCAGTTCGGGTTTTTCCTACGAGCAGTACTTC. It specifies CASSSGFSYEQYF.

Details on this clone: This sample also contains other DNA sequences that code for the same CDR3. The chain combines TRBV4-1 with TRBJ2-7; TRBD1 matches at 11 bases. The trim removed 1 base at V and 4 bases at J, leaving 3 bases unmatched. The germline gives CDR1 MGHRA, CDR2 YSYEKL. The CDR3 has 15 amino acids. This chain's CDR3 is CASSQGGQGAYEQYF. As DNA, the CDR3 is TGCGCCAGCAGCCAAGGTGGACAGGGGGCTTACGAGCAGTACTTC.